Included here is one TCR beta chain sequence, with context. As yet, its antigen is unknown. Germline-derived CDR1 and CDR2 are DFQATT and SNEGSKA (reference sequence). This CDR3 region has 14 residues. V shed 2 bases and J 7 bases; nucleotides not matched to a gene: 6. This sample was taken from a study of T-cell reconstitution after alpha-beta-depleted transplantation in children. Findings and caveats of the study: Fresh T-cell production supplied most of the T-cell counts and diversity seen one year after transplant. Approximately two months post-transplant, alpha-beta T cells reportedly originated from several hundred expanded graft clones. Certain patients had high TCRbeta diversity at day 60, and it came from recipient T cells and thymic progenitors that survived.

Unique molecular identifiers tagged the TCRbeta library. TCRdb analysed the PCR reads with MiXCR anew, one entry per CDR3 protein. Of about a million distinct CDR3 sequences listed, about 29% were seen once; the top ten hold 28%. V and J are TRBV20-1 and TRBJ1-4, with 8 bases aligning to TRBD1. Sequenced material: PBMCs, mostly from graft donor cells, taken 360 days after TCRalphabeta/CD19-depleted stem cell transplant. The TCR comes from a boy under two years old who had a stem cell transplant for SCID, so the T cells may come from the graft donor. CDR3 nucleotide sequence: TGCAGTGCTAGAATGACAGGGGACCCTGAAAAACTGTTTTTT. Its protein is CSARMTGDPEKLFF.